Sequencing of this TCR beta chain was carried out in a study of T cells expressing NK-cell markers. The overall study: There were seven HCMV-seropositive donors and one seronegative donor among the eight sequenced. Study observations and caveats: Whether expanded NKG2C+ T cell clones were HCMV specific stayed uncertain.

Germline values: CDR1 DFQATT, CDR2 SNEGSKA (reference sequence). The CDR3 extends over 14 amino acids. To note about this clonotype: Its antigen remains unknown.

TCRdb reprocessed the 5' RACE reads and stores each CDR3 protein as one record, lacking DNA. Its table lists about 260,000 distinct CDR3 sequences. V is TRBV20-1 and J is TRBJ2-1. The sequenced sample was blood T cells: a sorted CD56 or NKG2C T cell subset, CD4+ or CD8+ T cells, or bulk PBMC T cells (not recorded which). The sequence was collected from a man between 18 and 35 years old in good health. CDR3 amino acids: CSAIDFHGSTEQFF.